This passage covers 28 T cell receptor beta chains from one sample sequenced in a study of OX40 agonist ivuxolimab in advanced cancers. Assay used: immunoSEQ multiplex PCR; TCRdb lists only in-frame clones, some missing. The sample yields around 50,000 clones, 85% seen once. Specimen: CD4+ or CD8+ T cells sorted from blood, collected in a trial of the OX40 agonist ivuxolimab. These receptors were obtained from an adult with an advanced solid tumor such as melanoma, head and neck, liver or kidney cancer.

This clone was detected once. J is TRBJ2-4 and V is TRBV5-4; 7 nucleotides line up with TRBD1. CDR1 and CDR2 from the germline V gene are SGHNT and YYREEE (reference sequence). This CDR3 comprises 13 residues. Trimming at V came to 3 bases and at J to 11 bases, leaving 8 bases not matched to a gene. The CDR3 loop is CASSSETGWVQYF. The CDR3 DNA follows: TGTGCCAGCAGCTCTGAGACAGGGTGGGTTCAGTACTTC.

The chain is built from TRBV7-9 and TRBJ2-1; 7 positions agree with TRBD1. The CDR3 covers 15 residues. The J segment lost 9 bases and the V segment lost 0 bases, leaving 8 bases of the junction unmatched. The V gene's germline CDR1 is SEHNR and CDR2 FQNEAQ (reference sequence). DNA of the CDR3: TGTGCCAGCAGCTTAGCTCAGACAGGGATTGGTGAGCAGTTCTTC. This gives the protein CASSLAQTGIGEQFF.

The V call is TRBV7-6, the J call TRBJ2-2; D gene ambiguous. The CDR3 is made up of 15 amino acids. The V and J ends lost 5 bases and 5 bases respectively, with 15 bases between them. The V gene's germline CDR1 is SGHVS and CDR2 FNYEAQ. In DNA form, the CDR3 reads TGTGCCAGCAGCCACAGCCTAGACGGTACCGGGGAGCTGTTTTTT. Its translation is CASSHSLDGTGELFF.

V usage is TRBV4-3 and J usage is TRBJ1-1; the D is unclear. V lost 0 bases, J lost 1 base, and 9 bases lay in between. From germline, CDR1 is LGHNA and CDR2 YSLEER. This CDR3 has 15 residues. CDR3 DNA: TGCGCCAGCAGCCAAGACAAGGTTCGGAACACTGAAGCTTTCTTT. Translated: CASSQDKVRNTEAFF.

The V gene is TRBV6-6, the J gene TRBJ2-1; D is perhaps TRBD2 (6 bases). The CDR3 runs 12 residues. V was cut by 5 bases and J by 9 bases, with 11 bases left in between. Germline CDR1 MNHNY, CDR2 SVGAGI (reference sequence). The CDR3, as DNA: TGTGCCAGCAGTCACGGGGGAGGTGAGCAGTTCTTC. This sequence encodes CASSHGGGEQFF.

The V call is TRBV19, the J call TRBJ2-7; weak D call: TRBD2 (5 bases). The CDR3 sequence is 13 residues long. Germline assignment: CDR1 LNHDA and CDR2 SQIVND (reference sequence). Trimming removed 2 bases at V and 4 bases at J, with 9 bases between. The CDR3 reads CASSIFSGYEQYF. The CDR3 DNA reads as TGTGCCAGTAGTATATTTTCGGGGTACGAGCAGTACTTC.

As for this clone: Other DNA sequences within the sample encode an identical CDR3. The chain has TRBV19 and TRBJ1-1; D might be TRBD1 (5 bases). The germline V gene has CDR1 LNHDA and CDR2 SQIVND (reference sequence). This CDR3 contains 13 residues. The V end was cut by 3 bases, the J end by 4 bases, with 9 bases between. CDR3 sequence reads: CASSIWGSTEAFF. In nucleotides, the CDR3 is TGTGCCAGTAGTATCTGGGGGAGCACTGAAGCTTTCTTT.

The chain couples TRBV7-2 to TRBJ2-7, with D perhaps matching TRBD1 (6 bases). The CDR3 contains 15 residues. CDR1 and CDR2 (germline): SGHTA, FQGNSA. V was pared by 5 bases and J by 1 base, with 15 bases between. The CDR3 loop reads CASSGTGLTSYEQYF. DNA of the CDR3: TGTGCCAGCAGCGGAACAGGGTTGACGTCCTACGAGCAGTACTTC. Complete variable domain (other parts from reference TRBV7-2 and TRBJ2-7): GAGVSQSPSNKVTEKGKDVELRCDPISGHTALYWYRQSLGQGLEFLIYFQGNSAPDKSGLPSDRFSAERTGGSVSTLTIQRTQQEDSAVYLCASSGTGLTSYEQYFGPGTRLTVT.

The J gene is TRBJ1-1, the V gene TRBV6-5; D gene unclear. CDR3 length equals 13 residues. V lost 5 bases, J lost 0 bases, and 7 bases lay in between. Germline V gives CDR1 MNHEY, CDR2 SVGAGI. The CDR3 sequence: CASSIGMNTEAFF. The CDR3, as DNA: TGTGCCAGCAGTATAGGGATGAACACTGAAGCTTTCTTT.

The V gene is TRBV5-1, the J gene TRBJ1-2, with no clear D. V lost 0 bases to trimming and J lost 6 bases, with 6 bases between them. Germline V CDR1 and CDR2: SGHRS, YFSETQ. This CDR3 has 12 residues. CDR3 region: CASSLANDGYTF. DNA of the CDR3: TGCGCCAGCAGCTTGGCAAACGATGGCTACACCTTC.

This clone was observed a single time. This chain joins TRBV7-9 and TRBJ2-5, with 7 bases aligning to TRBD1. The CDR3 runs 16 residues. Trimming cost V 5 bases and J 2 bases; bases outside gene matches: 11. Germline lookup yields CDR1 SEHNR and CDR2 FQNEAQ (reference sequence). The CDR3 protein is CASSLPRDSVQETQYF. DNA for the CDR3: TGTGCCAGCAGCCTCCCAAGGGACAGTGTGCAAGAGACCCAGTACTTC.

This clone was detected only a few times. CDR3: CASSLSGESNYGYTF. DNA of the CDR3: TGTGCCAGCAGCTTATCGGGAGAGTCCAACTATGGCTACACCTTC. This chain joins TRBV7-3 and TRBJ1-2; no firm D call. V gave up 2 bases and J gave up 2 bases, with 12 bases separating them. Germline CDR1 and CDR2: SGHTA and FQGTGA. There are 15 residues in the CDR3.

The chain uses TRBV6-6 and TRBJ1-2, with D unresolved. The germline V gene encodes CDR1 MNHNY and CDR2 SVGAGI (reference sequence). The CDR3 length is 11 residues. V lost 8 bases and J lost 8, with 12 bases in between. CDR3 DNA sequence: TGTGCCAGCGGGCTTATAGACGGCTACACCTTC. Protein sequence: CASGLIDGYTF.

J is TRBJ1-4 and V is TRBV11-2, with D tentatively TRBD1 (6 bases). The CDR3 totals 14 residues. The ends were cut back, 5 bases at V and 4 bases at J, with 11 bases in the middle. The V gene's germline CDR1 is SGHAT and CDR2 FQNNGV. CDR3 DNA sequence: TGTGCCAGCAGCGCGACAGGCTATAATGAAAAACTGTTTTTT. This encodes CASSATGYNEKLFF. The whole variable domain, remainder taken from reference TRBV11-2 and TRBJ1-4, is EAGVAQSPRYKIIEKRQSVAFWCNPISGHATLYWYQQILGQGPKLLIQFQNNGVVDDSQLPKDRFSAERLKGVDSTLKIQPAKLEDSAVYLCASSATGYNEKLFFGSGTQLSVL.

The chain combines TRBV7-3 with TRBJ2-1, with 7 bases that match TRBD2. Germline trimming cut 5 bases from V and 8 bases from J; bases unmatched to any gene: 6. The CDR3 covers 13 residues. Germline CDR1 is SGHTA and CDR2 is FQGTGA. The CDR3 nucleotides read TGTGCCAGCAGCGGGGGGGTTTACGATGAGCAGTTCTTC. Translation: CASSGGVYDEQFF.

The chain joins TRBV7-9 to TRBJ1-2; TRBD1 is a possible D gene (5 bases). Trimming cost V 2 bases and J 5 bases, with 9 bases left between them. This CDR3 comprises 13 residues. Germline V lookup: CDR1 SEHNR, CDR2 FQNEAQ (reference sequence). CDR3 loop: CASSLQGFYGYTF. CDR3 sequence (DNA): TGTGCCAGCAGCTTACAGGGTTTTTATGGCTACACCTTC.

The chain recombines TRBV19 with TRBJ1-5; D is uncertain. Germline CDR1 LNHDA, CDR2 SQIVND (reference sequence). The CDR3 consists of 14 residues. The V and J ends lost 3 bases and 9 bases respectively, with 15 bases between them. The chain's CDR3 is CASSIKGGSRPQHF. CDR3 DNA: TGTGCCAGTAGTATCAAAGGCGGTTCTAGGCCCCAGCATTTT.

The V gene is TRBV15, the J gene TRBJ2-5; D might be TRBD2 (5 bases). CDR3 length: 14 amino acids. V dropped 5 bases and J dropped 1 base, with 11 bases sitting between them. The germline gives CDR1 LNHNV, CDR2 YYDKDF (reference sequence). The CDR3 loop reads CATSEGEIQETQYF. Here the CDR3 DNA reads TGTGCCACCAGCGAGGGCGAGATCCAAGAGACCCAGTACTTC.

The rearrangement joins TRBV4-1 to TRBJ2-4; TRBD1 aligns across 7 bases. This CDR3 spans 16 amino acids. Germline-derived CDR1 and CDR2 are MGHRA and YSYEKL. With 0 bases clipped from V and 8 bases from J, the junction kept 10 bases outside the gene matches. CDR3 in DNA: TGCGCCAGCAGCCAAGAAAAGTCAGGGGGTCTCTACATTCAGTACTTC. Translated: CASSQEKSGGLYIQYF.

The chain joins TRBV2 to TRBJ2-3, with D possibly being TRBD1 (6 bases). Trimming shortened V by 6 bases and J by 1 base, and 11 bases separated the two germline ends. This CDR3 has 14 amino acids. The germline V gene has CDR1 SNHLY and CDR2 FYNNEI. CDR3 in amino acids: CASSDAGGTDTQYF. The DNA of the CDR3 is TGTGCCAGCAGCGACGCAGGGGGCACAGATACGCAGTATTTT.

The chain combines TRBV21-1 with TRBJ2-7; the table names TRBD2, a call not compared with the DNA. TRBV21-1 is an annotated pseudogene. The CDR3 totals 16 residues. The DNA for the CDR3 is TGTGCCACCCAACCCAGCCGGACTAGCAAGACCTACGAGCAGTACTTC. It is translated as CATQPSRTSKTYEQYF.

This chain connects TRBV6-6 to TRBJ1-1; TRBD1 aligns across 8 bases. The CDR3 is made up of 15 amino acids. Germline CDR1 is MNHNY and CDR2 is SVGAGI (reference sequence). V gave up 3 bases and J gave up 3 bases; unmatched junction bases: 6. The CDR3 sequence: CASSYSGGFDTEAFF. In DNA, the CDR3 is TGTGCCAGCAGTTATTCAGGGGGCTTTGACACTGAAGCTTTCTTT.

The chain combines TRBV9 with TRBJ1-1, with no clear D. This CDR3 spans 14 amino acids. CDR1 and CDR2 (germline): SGDLS, YYNGEE. The ends were cut back, 0 bases at V and 1 base at J, with 7 bases in the middle. Here the CDR3 reads CASSVGNQNTEAFF. DNA of the CDR3: TGTGCCAGCAGCGTAGGAAATCAGAACACTGAAGCTTTCTTT.

This clone was seen a handful of times. The CDR3 nucleotides are TGTGCCAGCATAGGGGAGGGAGCTTTCTTT. It is translated as CASIGEGAFF. The V and J genes are TRBV2 and TRBJ1-1; perhaps TRBD1 as D (5 bases). Trimming cost V 7 bases and J 10 bases, with 10 bases left between them. Per the germline V gene, CDR1 is SNHLY and CDR2 is FYNNEI. The CDR3 runs to 10 residues.

The chain combines TRBV4-1 with TRBJ2-5, with 7 bases fitting TRBD1. Germline trimming cut 4 bases from V and 2 bases from J; bases unmatched to any gene: 4. Germline CDR1 reads MGHRA; CDR2 reads YSYEKL. This CDR3 spans 14 amino acids. CDR3 DNA: TGCGCCAGCAGCCTAGACAGGGCACAAGAGACCCAGTACTTC. This translates into CASSLDRAQETQYF.

This chain links TRBV14 with TRBJ2-3, with D hard to call. The germline V and J ends were trimmed by 6 bases and 5 bases, with 12 bases remaining between them. The CDR3 runs to 13 residues. Germline V gene data show CDR1 as SGHDN and CDR2 as FVKESK. The CDR3 DNA sequence: TGTGCCAGCAGAGGGATTGGTAAAGATACGCAGTATTTT. Encoded protein: CASRGIGKDTQYF.

The chain couples TRBV7-9 to TRBJ1-5, with 11 bases that match TRBD1. V lost 4 bases and J lost 7; bases outside the gene matches: 6. The germline V gene encodes CDR1 SEHNR and CDR2 FQNEAQ (reference sequence). This CDR3 has 15 amino acids. The CDR3 reads CASSSGTGGEQPQHF. The CDR3 DNA follows: TGTGCCAGCAGCTCAGGGACAGGGGGGGAACAGCCCCAGCATTTT.

This chain joins TRBV19 and TRBJ1-3; possible D gene TRBD1, 6 bases. The V end lost 1 base, the J end lost 5 bases, and 12 bases lay between the germline ends. Germline CDR1 LNHDA, CDR2 SQIVND (reference sequence). The CDR3 runs to 15 residues. The CDR3 spells CASSIGGTPRNTIYF. Here the CDR3 DNA reads TGTGCCAGTAGTATAGGCGGGACACCAAGAAACACCATATATTTT.